This passage covers 15 T cell receptor beta chains from one sample sequenced in a study of molecular identifiers for immune sequencing clone quantification. TCRdb re-called the PCR reads with MiXCR, one entry per CDR3 protein. This table has 490,000 or so distinct CDR3 sequences, over 20% appearing once. The sample was naive CD8+ T cells from blood, with Jurkat cell RNA spiked in. Subset indicated: FACS-sorted CD8+CD4-CCR7+CD45RA+ naive T cells. These receptor sequences come from a human donor in good health. Some libraries in this study had Jurkat cell RNA spiked in.

The chain recombines TRBV7-6 with TRBJ2-5, with 12 bases matching TRBD2. The CDR3 spans 15 residues. With V trimmed by 6 bases and J by 5 bases, 7 bases remained unmatched. CDR1 SGHVS and CDR2 FNYEAQ come from the germline V gene. CDR3 protein: CASRSTSGRAETQYF. The CDR3 bases are TGTGCCAGCAGGTCGACTAGCGGGAGAGCGGAGACCCAGTACTTC.

This clonotype was found a few times. V gene TRBV10-3 combines with J gene TRBJ1-1, with a weak D call TRBD1 (6 bases). Trimming cost V 3 bases and J 3 bases, with 14 bases left between them. There are 15 residues in the CDR3. Per germline, CDR1 ENHRY and CDR2 SYGVKD. The DNA of the CDR3 is TGTGCCATCAGTGACTGGGCTGCAGGGGACACTGAAGCTTTCTTT. Protein: CAISDWAAGDTEAFF.

This clonotype has ten or more counts. V is TRBV4-1 and J is TRBJ1-1; 7 nucleotides match TRBD1. V was pared by 1 base and J by 0 bases, with 11 bases of the junction left unmatched. Germline-derived CDR1 and CDR2 are MGHRA and YSYEKL. This CDR3 has 18 residues. CDR3 protein: CASSQALTGTALNTEAFF. The CDR3 nucleotides read TGCGCCAGCAGCCAAGCCCTGACCGGGACAGCTTTGAACACTGAAGCTTTCTTT.

The chain recombines TRBV6-2 or TRBV6-3 with TRBJ2-7; 11 nucleotides align to TRBD2. The germline V gene encodes CDR1 MNHEY and CDR2 SVGEGT. V lost 0 bases, J lost 4 bases, and 2 bases stayed unmatched. This CDR3 comprises 15 residues. DNA of the CDR3: TGTGCCAGCAGTTACTCGGCTAGCGGGGGGTACGAGCAGTACTTC. Translated, it gives CASSYSASGGYEQYF.

Worth noting for this clonotype: Just one base apart from a much larger clone, this may be a read error. The V call is TRBV7-9, the J call TRBJ1-4; 7 bases align to TRBD1. The CDR3 sequence is 15 residues long. Germline CDR1 reads SEHNR; CDR2 reads FQNEAQ (reference sequence). Trimming removed 6 bases from V and 9 bases from J; junction bases left unmatched: 13. This CDR3 is CASRPDREWGQKLFF. CDR3 in DNA: TGTGCCAGCAGGCCCGACAGGGAGTGGGGCCAAAAACTGTTTTTT.

Details on this clonotype: This clone may be a read error of a much larger clone one base away. V is TRBV28 and J is TRBJ2-1; TRBD2 might be the D (5 bases). CDR1 is MDHEN, CDR2 SYDVKM, per germline. V was clipped by 5 bases and J by 4 bases, with 18 bases between them. The CDR3 contains 16 residues. The CDR3 is CASSPTRLVRYNEQFF. CDR3 DNA: TGTGCCAGCAGTCCCACTAGATTGGTCCGATACAATGAGCAGTTCTTC.

The chain carries TRBV5-1 and TRBJ2-7; tentative D call: TRBD1 (5 bases). The CDR3 totals 15 residues. V dropped 3 bases and J dropped 0 bases, with 13 bases sitting between them. In germline, CDR1 is SGHRS, CDR2 YFSETQ. The DNA for the CDR3 is TGCGCCAGCAGCTGGGGCATTCGGAGCTCCTACGAGCAGTACTTC. Translated, it gives CASSWGIRSSYEQYF.

The chain carries TRBV13 and TRBJ2-6; D not certain. The V gene lost 0 bases and the J gene lost 2 bases, with 11 bases spanning the gap. From germline, CDR1 is PRHDT and CDR2 FYEKMQ (reference sequence). The CDR3 contains 17 residues. In DNA form, the CDR3 reads TGTGCCAGCAGCTTAGGGGGGTTTAACGCTGGGGCCAACGTCCTGACTTTC. Translating it yields CASSLGGFNAGANVLTF.

This clonotype has only a few counts. The chain combines TRBV12-3 or TRBV12-4 with TRBJ2-1; D is ambiguous. The CDR3 contains 12 residues. V gave up 6 bases and J gave up 8 bases, with 11 bases separating them. In DNA, the CDR3 is TGTGCCAGCAGGCACGACCCCCATGAGCAGTTCTTC. It is translated as CASRHDPHEQFF.

The J gene is TRBJ2-5, the V gene TRBV10-3; no firm D call. The CDR3 has 18 amino acids. Trimming cost V 0 bases and J 1 base, with 18 bases left between them. The V gene's germline CDR1 is ENHRY and CDR2 SYGVKD. CDR3 protein: CAISESLAISQTQETQYF. CDR3 nucleotides: TGTGCCATCAGTGAGTCTTTGGCCATTTCCCAAACCCAAGAGACCCAGTACTTC.

This clonotype occurred a few times. This rearrangement joins TRBV6-4 to TRBJ2-1; D remains ambiguous. Germline lookup yields CDR1 MRHNA and CDR2 SNTAGT. V lost 4 bases and J lost 15, with 16 bases in between. CDR3 length: 12 residues. CDR3 residues: CASSVLGLGLFF. The CDR3 nucleotides are TGTGCCAGCAGTGTACTGGGCCTCGGTCTGTTCTTC.

This clonotype was picked up a small number of times. The chain recombines TRBV20-1 with TRBJ2-7; 8 bases fit TRBD2. The CDR3 contains 15 residues. V shed 1 base and J 2 bases; nucleotides not matched to a gene: 7. CDR1 DFQATT and CDR2 SNEGSKA come from the germline V gene (reference sequence). CDR3 in amino acids: CSARGGGPKPYEQYF. The DNA of the CDR3 is TGCAGTGCTAGAGGCGGGGGGCCGAAACCCTACGAGCAGTACTTC.

The genes are TRBV28 and TRBJ2-5; tentative D call: TRBD1 (5 bases). V was clipped by 5 bases and J by 5 bases, with 21 bases between them. Germline assignment: CDR1 MDHEN and CDR2 SYDVKM. There are 16 residues in the CDR3. CDR3 coding DNA: TGTGCCAGCAGTCTACTGACAGCAGGGTCTGCGGAGACCCAGTACTTC. It yields the protein CASSLLTAGSAETQYF.

The chain links TRBV27 to TRBJ2-3, with TRBD2 matching 13 bases. The CDR3 is 18 amino acids. Germline values: CDR1 MNHEY, CDR2 SMNVEV (reference sequence). V dropped 6 bases and J dropped 1; count of bases not matched to a gene: 10. The DNA for the CDR3 is TGTGCCAGCAGCAGACTAGCGGGGGGCAACCAACGCACAGATACGCAGTATTTT. Amino acid sequence: CASSRLAGGNQRTDTQYF.

This clonotype was seen a handful of times. The V call is TRBV4-3, the J call TRBJ1-2, with TRBD1 identical over 7 bases. Germline values: CDR1 LGHNA, CDR2 YSLEER. V trimming: 0 bases; J trimming: 1 base; junction bases outside the gene matches: 11. The CDR3 has 18 residues. The CDR3 loop reads CASSQEIVGTAVNYGYTF. The DNA for the CDR3 is TGCGCCAGCAGCCAAGAAATAGTCGGGACAGCGGTTAACTATGGCTACACCTTC.